One T cell receptor beta chain is described in this entry. Antigen unknown. RNA amounts of 0.5 to 1 ug underwent reverse transcription with random hexamers. Amplification of TCR beta CDR3 spanned 54 Vbeta and 13 Jbeta via immunoSEQ multiplex PCR. MiXCR, run by TCRdb on the immunoSEQ multiplex PCR reads, gives a single entry per CDR3 protein. The sample has around 90,000 distinct CDR3 sequences; approximately 96% are singletons. V was trimmed by 5 bases and J by 5 bases, leaving 9 bases between them. This CDR3 has 12 residues. CDR1 and CDR2 (germline): PRHDT, FYEKMQ (reference sequence). FACS enriched CD8+ TEMRA cells, while bulk CD8+ and CD4+ were negatively isolated. This sample is part of a study of CD8 T cells in Susac syndrome. Study-level information: There were Susac syndrome patients who were therapy-naive at blood draw, others on corticosteroids, and others on intravenous immunoglobulin alone.

Study outcomes and limitations: Clonal expansion was present among Susac CD8+ cells. This expansion reached its peak in TEMRA cells and in active patients.

The V call is TRBV13, the J call TRBJ2-5; D possibly corresponds to TRBD1 (6 bases). The sequenced material came from CD8+ T cells from PBMCs. This receptor was obtained from a human donor with Susac syndrome. The DNA for the CDR3 is TGTGCCAGCAGCCAGCAGGGGGAGACCCAGTACTTC. It encodes CASSQQGETQYF.